The 13 T cell receptor beta chains listed next were all sequenced from one sample in a study of OX40 agonist ivuxolimab in advanced cancers. Data came from immunoSEQ multiplex PCR; TCRdb stores just in-frame clones and leaves some out. The sample lists tens of thousands of clones, roughly nine tenths occurring once. The input for sequencing was CD4+ or CD8+ T cells sorted from blood, taken in a trial of the OX40 agonist ivuxolimab. These receptors were obtained from an adult with an advanced solid tumor such as melanoma, head and neck, liver or kidney cancer.

The chain employs TRBV4-3 and TRBJ2-2; D gene ambiguous. The CDR3 spans 13 residues. Between the trimmed V and J ends, which lost 4 bases and 5 bases, there was a span of 8 bases. The germline CDR1 and CDR2 sequences are LGHNA and YSLEER. The CDR3 here is CASSRGVTGELFF. The CDR3 nucleotides read TGCGCCAGCAGCCGTGGGGTGACCGGGGAGCTGTTTTTT.

The chain has TRBV6-5 and TRBJ1-1; TRBD1 is a possible D gene (6 bases). The CDR3 runs to 15 residues. The germline V and J ends were trimmed by 5 bases and 0 bases, with 13 bases remaining between them. CDR1 MNHEY and CDR2 SVGAGI come from the germline V gene. The CDR3 DNA reads TGTGCCAGCAGTCAATACAGGGCTCTGAACACTGAAGCTTTCTTT. It yields the protein CASSQYRALNTEAFF.

CDR3 bases: TGTGCCAGCAGTGGGACTAGCGGGAGGCTGGAGACCCAGTACTTC. Its translation: CASSGTSGRLETQYF. The chain employs TRBV6-5 and TRBJ2-5; TRBD2 agrees at 15 bases. This CDR3 contains 15 residues. Germline-derived CDR1 and CDR2 are MNHEY and SVGAGI. The J segment lost 5 bases and the V segment lost 5 bases, leaving 3 bases of the junction unmatched.

This clone was observed a single time. The chain carries TRBV6-1 and TRBJ2-3; 8 bases agree with TRBD2. This CDR3 comprises 16 residues. The trim removed 1 base at V and 2 bases at J, leaving 5 bases unmatched. Germline V gene lookup returns CDR1 MNHNS and CDR2 SASEGT. DNA for the CDR3: TGTGCCAGCAGTGAAGAGCCGGGACTAGTCACAGATACGCAGTATTTT. Protein: CASSEEPGLVTDTQYF.

The J gene is TRBJ2-3, the V gene TRBV9; D unresolved. Germline CDR1 SGDLS, CDR2 YYNGEE. The V end lost 0 bases, the J end lost 1 base, and 9 bases lay between the germline ends. The CDR3 is 15 amino acids. CDR3 sequence (DNA): TGTGCCAGCAGCGTAGGAGGTGCTCGCACAGATACGCAGTATTTT. It is translated as CASSVGGARTDTQYF.

The rearrangement joins TRBV4-1 to TRBJ2-3; 14 bases agree with TRBD2. Germline CDR1 is MGHRA and CDR2 is YSYEKL. V dropped 6 bases and J dropped 3; count of bases not matched to a gene: 8. The CDR3 is made up of 17 amino acids. In DNA, the CDR3 is TGCGCCAGCAGTCCCTCGGGGACTAGCGGGAGTACAGATACGCAGTATTTT. Translation gives CASSPSGTSGSTDTQYF.

The chain has TRBV27 and TRBJ2-5, with a tentative D call TRBD1 (6 bases). V dropped 5 bases and J dropped 2 bases, with 18 bases sitting between them. CDR1 MNHEY and CDR2 SMNVEV come from the germline V gene (reference sequence). The CDR3 has 16 residues. The CDR3 DNA follows: TGTGCCAGCAGTCCTCACCCCGGGACATCTCAAGAGACCCAGTACTTC. It is translated as CASSPHPGTSQETQYF.

This sequence joins TRBV18 and TRBJ2-4; tentatively, D is TRBD2 (6 bases). The CDR3 totals 15 residues. CDR1 is KGHSH and CDR2 is LQKENI in the germline V gene. Trimming cost V 3 bases and J 6 bases, with 15 bases left between them. The CDR3 loop reads CASSPTGGGLNIQYF. Here the CDR3 DNA reads TGTGCCAGCTCACCTACCGGGGGAGGATTAAACATTCAGTACTTC.

The chain employs TRBV19 and TRBJ1-6, with a tentative D call TRBD1 (5 bases). The germline V gene encodes CDR1 LNHDA and CDR2 SQIVND (reference sequence). The CDR3 consists of 14 residues. V lost 9 bases and J 0 bases, leaving 9 bases between the germline ends. The CDR3 loop is CASYGGSYNSPLHF. For the CDR3, the DNA is TGTGCCAGCTACGGGGGCTCCTATAATTCACCCCTCCACTTT.

This rearrangement joins TRBV19 to TRBJ2-5; 9 positions agree with TRBD1. The J call could be wrong; TRBJ2-7 is a better fit for the DNA end. The CDR3 totals 13 residues. Germline V lookup: CDR1 LNHDA, CDR2 SQIVND (reference sequence). CDR3 region: CASSRTGAYEQYF. In nucleotides, the CDR3 is TGTGCCAGTAGTAGGACAGGGGCCTACGAGCAGTACTTC.

The J gene is TRBJ1-2, the V gene TRBV6-5; D gene unclear. The CDR3 is made up of 14 amino acids. CDR1 is MNHEY, CDR2 SVGAGI, per germline. V shed 6 bases and J shed 4 bases, with 15 bases lying between them. CDR3 sequence (DNA): TGTGCCAGCAGACCCCCCGGACGGACCTATGGCTACACCTTC. This translates into CASRPPGRTYGYTF.

The chain is built from TRBV10-3 and TRBJ2-3; D ambiguous. Trimming shortened V by 2 bases and J by 1 base, and 10 bases separated the two germline ends. The CDR3 loop spans 15 amino acids. Germline assignment: CDR1 ENHRY and CDR2 SYGVKD. CDR3: CAISEENSRTDTQYF. CDR3 nucleotides: TGTGCCATCAGTGAGGAGAATTCCCGCACAGATACGCAGTATTTT.

This chain joins TRBV30 and TRBJ2-5; 7 bases map to TRBD1. This CDR3 comprises 15 residues. J gave up 1 base and V 1 base, and 6 bases lay outside the gene matches. Germline loops: CDR1 GTSNPN, CDR2 SVGIG (reference sequence). CDR3 loop: CAWSAPTGLQETQYF. The DNA for the CDR3 is TGTGCCTGGAGTGCCCCGACAGGGCTCCAAGAGACCCAGTACTTC.